A single sample gave rise to the 28 T cell receptor beta chains below, sequenced in a study of identifying expanded T cells in peripheral blood. Clones were sequenced by immunoSEQ multiplex PCR, and TCRdb holds only the in-frame ones, with some missing. In the table there are some 77,000 clones, around nine tenths of which are singletons. Sample: blood. The origin of the receptors is a person aged 18 to 75 in good health.

The V call is TRBV5-1, the J call TRBJ2-3, with unresolved D. V lost 0 bases, J lost 4 bases, and 9 bases lay in between. The CDR3 has 14 amino acids. Germline lookup yields CDR1 SGHRS and CDR2 YFSETQ. CDR3 protein: CASSLGGLADTQYF. The CDR3 DNA reads TGCGCCAGCAGCTTGGGTGGGTTGGCAGATACGCAGTATTTT.

The chain is built from TRBV30 and TRBJ1-6, with TRBD1 identical over 9 bases. The CDR3 runs 15 residues. V shed 4 bases, J shed 9 bases, and the junction held 10 bases outside the gene matches. CDR1 and CDR2 (germline): GTSNPN, SVGIG (reference sequence). CDR3 in DNA: TGTGCCTGGACTCCGTTAGACAGGGGGATTTCACCCCTCCACTTT. It encodes CAWTPLDRGISPLHF.

The J gene is TRBJ2-1, the V gene TRBV11-2; maybe TRBD1 (5 bases). With 7 bases removed from V and 9 bases from J, the gap between germline ends came to 10 bases. The CDR3 consists of 11 residues. Looked up from germline, CDR1 is SGHAT and CDR2 is FQNNGV. The CDR3: CASTDQGEQFF. In DNA form, the CDR3 reads TGTGCCAGCACCGATCAGGGTGAGCAGTTCTTC. Variable domain in full (rest from reference TRBV11-2 and TRBJ2-1): EAGVAQSPRYKIIEKRQSVAFWCNPISGHATLYWYQQILGQGPKLLIQFQNNGVVDDSQLPKDRFSAERLKGVDSTLKIQPAKLEDSAVYLCASTDQGEQFFGPGTRLTVL.

This sequence joins TRBV10-2 and TRBJ1-3; D remains ambiguous. CDR1 and CDR2 from the germline V gene are WSHSY and SAAADI. The CDR3 is 13 residues long. V lost 6 bases, J lost 3 bases, and 9 bases lay in between. The CDR3 DNA follows: TGCGCCAGCAGCGATCCCTATGGAAACACCATATATTTT. It translates to CASSDPYGNTIYF.

The rearrangement uses TRBV6-1 and TRBJ2-1; 11 positions match TRBD2. Germline V gives CDR1 MNHNS, CDR2 SASEGT. CDR3 size: 15 residues. Trimming at V came to 0 bases and at J to 6 bases, leaving 1 base not matched to a gene. CDR3 sequence reads: CASSEASGGANEQFF. DNA of the CDR3: TGTGCCAGCAGTGAAGCTAGCGGGGGGGCCAATGAGCAGTTCTTC.

V gene TRBV7-9 combines with J gene TRBJ1-2; D is unclear. The CDR3 runs 11 residues. V lost 5 bases, J lost 10 bases, and 11 bases lay in between. From germline, CDR1 is SEHNR and CDR2 FQNEAQ (reference sequence). The CDR3 region is CASSPDLLYTF. The CDR3 DNA follows: TGTGCCAGCAGCCCGGACTTACTCTACACCTTC.

This sequence joins TRBV7-2 and TRBJ2-5; D possibly corresponds to TRBD2 (7 bases). The CDR3 consists of 13 residues. Trimming removed 1 base at V and 9 bases at J, with 12 bases between. Germline CDR1 and CDR2: SGHTA and FQGNSA. The CDR3 DNA follows: TGTGCCAGCAGCTTAGGAGGGGGGGGAGCCCAGTACTTC. It is translated as CASSLGGGGAQYF.

The chain joins TRBV5-6 to TRBJ1-2; possibly TRBD1 for D (5 bases). In germline, CDR1 is SGHDT, CDR2 YYEEEE. Trimming cost V 5 bases and J 1 base, with 18 bases left between them. CDR3 size: 16 residues. As DNA, the CDR3 is TGTGCCAGCAGTCGAGACAGAGGCCCTCGTAACTATGGCTACACCTTC. It codes for CASSRDRGPRNYGYTF. The whole variable domain, remainder taken from reference TRBV5-6 and TRBJ1-2, is DAGVTQSPTHLIKTRGQQVTLRCSPKSGHDTVSWYQQALGQGPQFIFQYYEEEERQRGNFPDRFSGHQFPNYSSELNVNALLLGDSALYLCASSRDRGPRNYGYTFGSGTRLTVV.

The rearrangement uses TRBV11-3 and TRBJ2-2; TRBD1 agrees at 8 bases. J lost 1 base, V lost 5 bases, and 3 bases had no gene match. This CDR3 is built from 15 residues. From germline, CDR1 is SGHNT and CDR2 YENEEA. The CDR3 loop is CASSRGQVNTGELFF. In DNA form, the CDR3 reads TGTGCCAGCAGCCGGGGACAGGTGAACACCGGGGAGCTGTTTTTT.

This sequence joins TRBV11-2 and TRBJ2-7; D is undetermined. V was clipped by 4 bases and J by 4 bases, with 5 bases between them. Germline assignment: CDR1 SGHAT and CDR2 FQNNGV. This CDR3 has 11 amino acids. CDR3 in amino acids: CASSSPYEQYF. CDR3 bases: TGTGCCAGCAGCTCCCCGTACGAGCAGTACTTC.

This clone was observed a handful of times. The CDR3 DNA reads TGTGCCAGCTCACCATTCCCAGGGATGGAGACCCAGTACTTC. Its protein product is CASSPFPGMETQYF. The chain couples TRBV18 to TRBJ2-5; D perhaps matches TRBD1 (5 bases). CDR1 is KGHSH and CDR2 is LQKENI in the germline V gene. V was shortened by 2 bases and J by 5 bases, with 12 bases between the two germline ends. This CDR3 comprises 14 residues.

The rearrangement links TRBV15 to TRBJ1-5; D call uncertain. In germline, CDR1 is LNHNV, CDR2 YYDKDF (reference sequence). This CDR3 has 16 residues. V dropped 9 bases and J dropped 4 bases, with 22 bases sitting between them. The CDR3 DNA sequence: TGTGCCACAAAGCGGTCGGAGTCCCCCGCGAATCAGCCCCAGCATTTT. Translation: CATKRSESPANQPQHF.

The V and J genes are TRBV15 and TRBJ1-6, with TRBD1 identical over 10 bases. The CDR3 consists of 17 residues. Germline assignment: CDR1 LNHNV and CDR2 YYDKDF (reference sequence). J gave up 10 bases and V 0 bases, and 9 bases lay outside the gene matches. The CDR3 sequence is CATSRDRDRGDRSPLHF. The CDR3 DNA reads TGTGCCACCAGCAGAGATCGGGACAGGGGAGATAGGTCACCCCTCCACTTT.

V is TRBV29-1 and J is TRBJ1-2; the D is unclear. Germline CDR1 and CDR2: SQVTM and ANQGSEA. V lost 1 base and J lost 0, with 6 bases in between. The CDR3 sequence is 13 residues long. The CDR3 here is CSVEGATNYGYTF. The DNA of the CDR3 is TGCAGCGTTGAAGGAGCTACTAACTATGGCTACACCTTC.

The chain links TRBV5-4 to TRBJ1-2; D is unclear. The CDR3 is 12 amino acids. Trimming took 4 bases from V and 8 from J, leaving 12 bases between them. Germline V gene sequence: CDR1 SGHNT, CDR2 YYREEE (reference sequence). This CDR3 reads CASSREFRGYTF. For the CDR3, the DNA is TGTGCCAGCAGCCGAGAGTTTCGGGGCTACACCTTC.

This clone has more than one count but fewer than ten. This chain joins TRBV7-8 and TRBJ1-5; D is unclear. Trimming shortened V by 1 base and J by 9 bases, and 13 bases separated the two germline ends. This CDR3 is built from 14 residues. Germline CDR1 and CDR2: SGHVS and FQNEAQ. CDR3: CASSLGFRSTPQHF. Here the CDR3 DNA reads TGTGCCAGCAGCTTAGGGTTCCGTAGCACGCCCCAGCATTTT. Drawing the rest from reference TRBV7-8 and TRBJ1-5, the complete variable domain is GAGVSQSPRYKVAKRGQDVALRCDPISGHVSLFWYQQALGQGPEFLTYFQNEAQLDKSGLPSDRFFAERPEGSVSTLKIQRTQQEDSAVYLCASSLGFRSTPQHFGDGTRLSIL.

The chain employs TRBV30 and TRBJ2-1, with 9 bases that match TRBD2. V gave up 0 bases and J gave up 7 bases; unmatched junction bases: 1. Germline CDR1 GTSNPN, CDR2 SVGIG (reference sequence). The CDR3 contains 13 residues. CDR3 loop: CAWSVRGGNEQFF. The CDR3 DNA sequence: TGTGCCTGGAGTGTGCGGGGGGGAAATGAGCAGTTCTTC. Variable domain in full (rest from reference TRBV30 and TRBJ2-1): SQTIHQWPATLVQPVGSPLSLECTVEGTSNPNLYWYRQAAGRGLQLLFYSVGIGQISSEVPQNLSASRPQDRQFILSSKKLLLSDSGFYLCAWSVRGGNEQFFGPGTRLTVL.

This rearrangement joins TRBV5-1 to TRBJ1-1; TRBD1 agrees at 7 bases. The CDR3 loop spans 15 amino acids. The junction had 6 bases not matched to a gene; V was cut back by 3 bases and J by 1 base. From germline, CDR1 is SGHRS and CDR2 YFSETQ. DNA of the CDR3: TGCGCCAGCAGCTCGGGACAGCCAGGGAACACTGAAGCTTTCTTT. Protein: CASSSGQPGNTEAFF.

This clone has a single count. The chain joins TRBV19 to TRBJ2-3; D is perhaps TRBD1 or TRBD2 (5 bases each). Germline V gives CDR1 LNHDA, CDR2 SQIVND (reference sequence). With 11 bases removed from V and 4 bases from J, the gap between germline ends came to 22 bases. This CDR3 comprises 15 residues. CDR3 region: CASQKGRPWADTQYF. CDR3 sequence (DNA): TGTGCCTCCCAGAAGGGGAGACCATGGGCAGATACGCAGTATTTT.

The rearrangement joins TRBV19 to TRBJ1-1; TRBD1 might be the D (6 bases). This CDR3 has 14 residues. The ends were cut back, 3 bases at V and 7 bases at J, with 15 bases in the middle. The germline CDR1 and CDR2 sequences are LNHDA and SQIVND (reference sequence). The DNA for the CDR3 is TGTGCCAGTAGTATCGGAGGGGGTTCTGGTGAAGCTTTCTTT. It yields the protein CASSIGGGSGEAFF.

The chain couples TRBV6-5 to TRBJ2-7; 12 bases are a match to TRBD2. The CDR3 has 15 amino acids. Trimming removed 2 bases from V and 6 bases from J; junction bases left unmatched: 5. The germline CDR1 and CDR2 sequences are MNHEY and SVGAGI. DNA of the CDR3: TGTGCCAGCAGTTACAGGGTGGGACTAGCGGGCGAGCAGTACTTC. Its protein is CASSYRVGLAGEQYF.

The chain has TRBV5-1 and TRBJ2-4, with D tentatively TRBD2 (6 bases). The CDR3 runs 15 residues. Germline values: CDR1 SGHRS, CDR2 YFSETQ. Between the trimmed V and J ends, which lost 4 bases and 5 bases, there was a span of 16 bases. CDR3 loop: CASSPPESGENIQYF. CDR3 DNA sequence: TGCGCCAGCAGCCCGCCCGAGTCGGGGGAAAACATTCAGTACTTC.

The chain carries TRBV27 and TRBJ2-7, with 7 positions matching TRBD1. The CDR3 consists of 15 residues. The germline CDR1 and CDR2 sequences are MNHEY and SMNVEV (reference sequence). Unmatched junction bases numbered 6, after V lost 0 bases and J lost 4 bases. Here the CDR3 reads CASSLSTGVGYEQYF. DNA of the CDR3: TGTGCCAGCAGTTTATCAACAGGGGTCGGTTACGAGCAGTACTTC.

This sequence joins TRBV4-1 and TRBJ2-7; TRBD2 might be the D (6 bases). The CDR3 sequence is 14 residues long. V lost 10 bases and J lost 0, with 16 bases in between. Germline assignment: CDR1 MGHRA and CDR2 YSYEKL. In DNA, the CDR3 is TGCGCCACCCCTGGGAGGCAGACCTCCTACGAGCAGTACTTC. This sequence encodes CATPGRQTSYEQYF.

The chain recombines TRBV7-2 with TRBJ1-6; no definite D call. Per the germline V gene, CDR1 is SGHTA and CDR2 is FQGNSA. V dropped 3 bases and J dropped 9 bases, with 15 bases sitting between them. This CDR3 is 15 amino acids long. The CDR3 loop reads CASSFAAAGASPLHF. CDR3 coding DNA: TGTGCCAGCAGCTTCGCGGCGGCAGGAGCTTCACCCCTCCACTTT. Full variable domain (missing parts from reference TRBV7-2 and TRBJ1-6): GAGVSQSPSNKVTEKGKDVELRCDPISGHTALYWYRQSLGQGLEFLIYFQGNSAPDKSGLPSDRFSAERTGGSVSTLTIQRTQQEDSAVYLCASSFAAAGASPLHFGNGTRLTVT.

The chain carries TRBV6-1 and TRBJ2-2; 7 bases agree with TRBD1. The germline CDR1 and CDR2 sequences are MNHNS and SASEGT. V dropped 3 bases and J dropped 7; count of bases not matched to a gene: 5. The CDR3 is 14 residues long. The CDR3 nucleotides read TGTGCCAGCAGTGAGAAGGGGGCGGGCGGGGAGCTGTTTTTT. Translated: CASSEKGAGGELFF.

In its sample, this clone was seen once. The chain links TRBV5-6 to TRBJ2-7; tentatively, D is TRBD1 or TRBD2 (5 bases each). The V gene lost 4 bases and the J gene lost 1 base, with 9 bases spanning the gap. Germline values: CDR1 SGHDT, CDR2 YYEEEE. This CDR3 is 13 amino acids long. The CDR3 loop is CASSPGRSYEQYF. For the CDR3, the DNA is TGTGCCAGCAGCCCGGGACGGTCCTACGAGCAGTACTTC.

This clone was seen more than once but under ten times. The chain combines TRBV7-2 with TRBJ2-1; D may be TRBD1 or TRBD2 (5 bases each). Trimming took 2 bases from V and 12 from J, leaving 11 bases between them. The CDR3 loop spans 12 amino acids. Germline V CDR1 and CDR2: SGHTA, FQGNSA. The CDR3 DNA is TGTGCCAGCAGCTTAAGGGGCGAGGGGCAGTTCTTC. Translated: CASSLRGEGQFF.